This entry lists 16 T cell receptor beta chains sequenced from one sample in a study of technical replicates of blood from a handful of donors. Profiling relied on immunoSEQ multiplex PCR, and the TCRdb table lists in-frame clones only, not all of them. Of about 49,000 clones in the sample, approximately 90% are singletons; the top ten hold about 3.6%. Sequenced material: PBMCs. The receptors originated from a human donor in good health. Some clones in this sample may be carry-over from other donors' samples.

This clone was counted a few times. This sequence joins TRBV2 and TRBJ1-4; 9 nucleotides agree with TRBD1. The CDR3 totals 15 residues. The V gene end was trimmed by 8 bases and the J gene end by 7 bases; junction bases not matched to a gene: 11. The V gene's germline CDR1 is SNHLY and CDR2 FYNNEI. CDR3 protein: CASRGPGQGFEKLFF. The CDR3 DNA reads TGTGCCAGCCGGGGTCCGGGACAGGGATTTGAAAAACTGTTTTTT.

The chain links TRBV7-2 to TRBJ2-2, with 7 bases fitting TRBD2. The CDR3 consists of 16 residues. Looked up from germline, CDR1 is SGHTA and CDR2 is FQGNSA. Trimming took 7 bases from V and 1 from J; bases not matched to a gene: 9. The CDR3 coding sequence is TGTGCCAGCAAGCCTCCGGGACTACAGAACACCGGGGAGCTGTTTTTT. Translation: CASKPPGLQNTGELFF.

The J gene is TRBJ1-4, the V gene TRBV18; the D is unclear. The CDR3 runs 13 residues. The ends were cut back, 2 bases at V and 8 bases at J, with 9 bases in the middle. Germline assignment: CDR1 KGHSH and CDR2 LQKENI. The CDR3 sequence: CASSPKGEEKLFF. The CDR3 DNA reads TGTGCCAGCTCACCAAAGGGAGAGGAAAAACTGTTTTTT. The full variable domain, rest sourced from reference TRBV18 and TRBJ1-4, is NAGVMQNPRHLVRRRGQEARLRCSPMKGHSHVYWYRQLPEEGLKFMVYLQKENIIDESGMPKERFSAEFPKEGPSILRIQQVVRGDSAAYFCASSPKGEEKLFFGSGTQLSVL.

This clone was counted once. The chain carries TRBV11-1 and TRBJ2-7, with 10 bases identical to TRBD2. This CDR3 has 15 amino acids. Losses at the gene ends were 4 bases for V and 0 bases for J; bases not matched to a gene: 3. Germline V gene sequence: CDR1 SGHAT, CDR2 FQDESV (reference sequence). The CDR3 nucleotides read TGTGCCAGCAGCTCAGCGGGGGGGCTCTCCTACGAGCAGTACTTC. This encodes CASSSAGGLSYEQYF.

This clone was seen just once. The chain is built from TRBV7-2 and TRBJ2-1; 14 bases are shared with TRBD2. The junction had 2 bases not matched to a gene; V was cut back by 2 bases and J by 5 bases. This CDR3 spans 16 amino acids. Germline CDR1 is SGHTA and CDR2 is FQGNSA. CDR3 loop: CASSLQGLAGDNEQFF. In DNA, the CDR3 is TGTGCCAGCAGCTTACAGGGACTAGCGGGAGACAATGAGCAGTTCTTC.

The chain is built from TRBV6-6 and TRBJ1-5; no clear D. The CDR3 contains 15 residues. The germline V gene has CDR1 MNHNY and CDR2 SVGAGI (reference sequence). The V and J ends lost 5 bases and 0 bases respectively, with 11 bases between them. CDR3 coding DNA: TGTGCCAGCAGTCCAGACACGAGTAGCAATCAGCCCCAGCATTTT. The encoded protein is CASSPDTSSNQPQHF.

This chain links TRBV30 with TRBJ2-6; D is possibly TRBD1 (6 bases). The CDR3 is 17 residues long. The V gene lost 1 base and the J gene lost 0 bases, with 13 bases spanning the gap. Germline CDR1 GTSNPN, CDR2 SVGIG (reference sequence). The CDR3 sequence: CAWSGHSGDSGANVLTF. CDR3 coding DNA: TGTGCCTGGAGTGGCCATTCAGGGGACTCTGGGGCCAACGTCCTGACTTTC.

In regard to this clone: Other DNA sequences from this sample encode an identical CDR3 as well. The CDR3 bases are TGCGCCAGCAGTTCCCCAGGGACAGGGGGCGCGAACTATGGCTACACCTTC. Its protein is CASSSPGTGGANYGYTF. The rearrangement uses TRBV5-1 and TRBJ1-2, with TRBD1 identical over 12 bases. Per the germline V gene, CDR1 is SGHRS and CDR2 is YFSETQ. The junction had 10 bases not matched to a gene; V was cut back by 5 bases and J by 2 bases. This CDR3 is built from 17 residues. The whole variable domain, remainder taken from reference TRBV5-1 and TRBJ1-2, is KAGVTQTPRYLIKTRGQQVTLSCSPISGHRSVSWYQQTPGQGLQFLFEYFSETQRNKGNFPGRFSGRQFSNSRSEMNVSTLELGDSALYLCASSSPGTGGANYGYTFGSGTRLTVV.

The CDR3 region is CASSYLGLAGDNEQFF. The CDR3 DNA reads TGTGCCAGCAGTTACCTCGGACTAGCGGGAGACAATGAGCAGTTCTTC. The chain carries TRBV6-5 and TRBJ2-1; 13 bases align to TRBD2. Trimming took 2 bases from V and 5 from J; bases not matched to a gene: 3. The length of the CDR3 is 16 residues. Germline loops: CDR1 MNHEY, CDR2 SVGAGI.

The CDR3 DNA follows: TGTGCCAGTAGTTCCACGACAGGGATTAGTCCCTACGAGCAGTACTTC. This encodes CASSSTTGISPYEQYF. The chain employs TRBV19 and TRBJ2-7; TRBD1 agrees at 7 bases. This CDR3 comprises 16 residues. The trim removed 5 bases at V and 2 bases at J, leaving 12 bases unmatched. The germline V gene has CDR1 LNHDA and CDR2 SQIVND (reference sequence).

The gene calls are TRBV4-3 and TRBJ1-6; 7 bases are shared with TRBD1. Trimming at V came to 1 base and at J to 2 bases, leaving 2 bases not matched to a gene. The germline CDR1 and CDR2 sequences are LGHNA and YSLEER. CDR3 length: 16 residues. The CDR3 region is CASSQGQGAYNSPLHF. The CDR3 DNA is TGCGCCAGCAGCCAAGGACAGGGCGCCTATAATTCACCCCTCCACTTT.

This clone was seen just once. V usage is TRBV30 and J usage is TRBJ1-1; tentative D call: TRBD1 (6 bases). The CDR3 has 15 amino acids. The germline CDR1 and CDR2 sequences are GTSNPN and SVGIG (reference sequence). Between the trimmed V and J ends, which lost 4 bases and 3 bases, there was a span of 18 bases. CDR3 amino acids: CAWNPDSGGYTEAFF. DNA for the CDR3: TGTGCCTGGAACCCCGATTCGGGGGGCTACACTGAAGCTTTCTTT.

The rearrangement links TRBV15 to TRBJ1-2, with D possibly being TRBD1 (5 bases). The CDR3 spans 14 residues. V dropped 0 bases and J dropped 4 bases, with 9 bases sitting between them. Germline CDR1 LNHNV, CDR2 YYDKDF (reference sequence). The CDR3 DNA is TGTGCCACCAGCAGAGATCGGGGGAGCTATGGCTACACCTTC. This sequence encodes CATSRDRGSYGYTF.

In this sample, this clone turned up a few times. The genes are TRBV7-2 and TRBJ2-5; D unresolved. Per the germline V gene, CDR1 is SGHTA and CDR2 is FQGNSA. The CDR3 runs to 13 residues. The germline V and J ends were trimmed by 1 base and 4 bases, with 7 bases remaining between them. The CDR3 sequence is CASSLGLLETQYF. In nucleotides, the CDR3 is TGTGCCAGCAGCTTAGGACTTCTAGAGACCCAGTACTTC.

The chain has TRBV30 and TRBJ1-2, with 8 bases fitting TRBD1. The J segment lost 7 bases and the V segment lost 3 bases, leaving 7 bases of the junction unmatched. The germline V gene encodes CDR1 GTSNPN and CDR2 SVGIG (reference sequence). This CDR3 is 13 amino acids long. The CDR3: CAWRGAGGVGYTF. The CDR3 region has the DNA TGTGCCTGGAGGGGCGCAGGGGGCGTTGGCTACACCTTC.

This chain links TRBV5-1 with TRBJ2-1; 10 bases fit TRBD2. This CDR3 is 16 amino acids long. V lost 3 bases to trimming and J lost 2 bases; unmatched junction nucleotides: 5. Germline V gene sequence: CDR1 SGHRS, CDR2 YFSETQ. Here the CDR3 reads CASSSYSGRTYNEQFF. In DNA, the CDR3 is TGCGCCAGCAGCTCCTATAGCGGGAGGACCTACAATGAGCAGTTCTTC.